Below, one T cell receptor beta chain is given with its context. What it recognizes is unknown. The entry originates in a study of shared clonotypes between healthy human individuals. Clones were read by immunoSEQ multiplex PCR, and TCRdb kept only the in-frame ones, dropping some. The data show millions of clones, about 92% seen once. Points from the study as a whole: Among a handful of donors, around 5% of naive CD4 clonotypes were found in common.

The specimen sequenced was naive CD4+ T cells sorted from blood. The subset denotes: CD45RA+ positively selected. The TCR comes from a man aged 18 to 30 in good health.

This CDR3 reads CASSVAVGNQPQHF. CDR3 coding DNA: TGCGCCAGCAGTGTGGCGGTGGGGAATCAGCCCCAGCATTTT. V usage is TRBV10-2 and J usage is TRBJ1-5, with D unresolved. This CDR3 has 14 amino acids. Germline V gene data show CDR1 as WSHSY and CDR2 as SAAADI. The ends were cut back, 4 bases at V and 4 bases at J, with 11 bases in the middle.